The entry below gives a single T cell receptor beta chain sequence along with its context. Individuals aged roughly 18 to 95 years were recruited from approximately 22 US areas. Cohort placement rested on clinical history that participants reported themselves. Produced via immunoSEQ multiplex PCR; TCRdb's table is partial and in-frame only. The data show some 160,000 clones, 80% seen once. This entry comes from a study of blood T cell repertoires in COVID-19. As for the study in general: PBMCs, B-cell-depleted T cells, or T cells provided the cDNA or gDNA that made up the material.

V lost 3 bases to trimming and J lost 3 bases; unmatched junction nucleotides: 5. Germline lookup yields CDR1 LNHDA and CDR2 SQIVND (reference sequence). The CDR3 is 15 amino acids. Sequencing was done on a sample of PBMCs or T cells enriched from blood (not recorded which). The chain has TRBV19 and TRBJ2-7; 10 positions match TRBD1. The sequence derives from a woman aged 60-70 years who had recovered from COVID-19. The CDR3 region is CASSILGTGDYEQYF. The DNA for the CDR3 is TGTGCCAGTAGTATCCTCGGGACAGGGGACTACGAGCAGTACTTC.